These 8 T cell receptor beta chains came from one sample sequenced in a study of blood T cell repertoires in COVID-19. Only in-frame clones appear in the TCRdb table, and some are missing; sequencing was by immunoSEQ multiplex PCR. The table has hundreds of thousands of clones, around nine tenths seen once. The sequenced material came from peripheral blood. Source of these receptors: a human donor in a cohort sampled during active COVID-19.

This rearrangement joins TRBV19 to TRBJ2-7; 9 bases align to TRBD1. CDR3 size: 15 residues. With V trimmed by 6 bases and J by 3 bases, 9 bases remained unmatched. Germline values: CDR1 LNHDA, CDR2 SQIVND (reference sequence). The CDR3 region has the DNA TGTGCCAGTAGCAGCTGGACAGGGGACAGCTACGAGCAGTACTTC. Its translation: CASSSWTGDSYEQYF. The complete variable domain, with remaining parts taken from reference TRBV19 and TRBJ2-7, reads DGGITQSPKYLFRKEGQNVTLSCEQNLNHDAMYWYRQDPGQGLRLIYYSQIVNDFQKGDIAEGYSVSREKKESFPLTVTSAQKNPTAFYLCASSSWTGDSYEQYFGPGTRLTVT.

This clone was detected a few times. V and J are TRBV6-2 or TRBV6-3 and TRBJ2-7; TRBD2 matches 15 bases. Trimming took 1 base from V and 6 from J; bases not matched to a gene: 4. Germline V lookup: CDR1 MNHEY, CDR2 SVGEGT. This CDR3 region has 16 residues. For the CDR3, the DNA is TGTGCCAGCAGTTACTTGGGACTAGCGGGAGGAAGCGAGCAGTACTTC. Encoded protein: CASSYLGLAGGSEQYF.

This chain uses TRBV11-2 with TRBJ1-4; no reliable D call. V lost 0 bases to trimming and J lost 6 bases, with 11 bases between them. The CDR3 is 15 amino acids. Germline CDR1 SGHAT, CDR2 FQNNGV. The CDR3 nucleotides read TGTGCCAGCAGCTTAGATCCGGGGAGGGATGAAAAACTGTTTTTT. The encoded protein is CASSLDPGRDEKLFF. Based on the CDR3 plus reference TRBV11-2 and TRBJ1-4, the full variable domain is EAGVAQSPRYKIIEKRQSVAFWCNPISGHATLYWYQQILGQGPKLLIQFQNNGVVDDSQLPKDRFSAERLKGVDSTLKIQPAKLEDSAVYLCASSLDPGRDEKLFFGSGTQLSVL.

V usage is TRBV3-1 (or the pseudogene TRBV3-2) and J usage is TRBJ2-5, with a weak D call TRBD2 (5 bases). The CDR3 is made up of 12 amino acids. V lost 9 bases, J lost 5 bases, and 13 bases lay in between. Per the germline V gene, CDR1 is LGHDT and CDR2 is YNNKEL (reference sequence). Here the CDR3 DNA reads TGTGCCAGAAAAACCTCGGGGGAGACCCAGTACTTC. Amino acids: CARKTSGETQYF.

This clone was observed a single time. The genes are TRBV7-6 and TRBJ2-7; 7 bases align to TRBD1. Trimming took 2 bases from V and 3 from J; bases not matched to a gene: 7. Germline values: CDR1 SGHVS, CDR2 FNYEAQ. The CDR3 consists of 15 residues. CDR3 protein: CASSLNRGPVYEQYF. In DNA form, the CDR3 reads TGTGCCAGCAGCTTAAACAGGGGTCCCGTCTACGAGCAGTACTTC.

The chain has TRBV6-6 and TRBJ2-6; 7 nucleotides match TRBD1. J was trimmed by 3 bases and V by 6 bases; bases with no gene match: 2. CDR1 and CDR2 from the germline V gene are MNHNY and SVGAGI (reference sequence). The CDR3 consists of 14 residues. This CDR3 is CASRTGVGANVLTF. CDR3 coding DNA: TGTGCCAGCAGAACAGGGGTTGGGGCCAACGTCCTGACTTTC.

This clone was detected only once. The chain joins TRBV27 to TRBJ1-4, with D possibly being TRBD1 (6 bases). V was pared by 3 bases and J by 10 bases, with 12 bases between. Germline lookup yields CDR1 MNHEY and CDR2 SMNVEV (reference sequence). This CDR3 has 13 residues. The CDR3, as DNA: TGTGCCAGCAGTTTTACAGGGAAGGGAAAACTGTTTTTT. It encodes CASSFTGKGKLFF.

This chain uses TRBV15 with TRBJ2-7; 9 nucleotides agree with TRBD1. Germline V CDR1 and CDR2: LNHNV, YYDKDF (reference sequence). The ends lost 5 bases at V and 7 bases at J; junction bases unmatched: 6. The CDR3 spans 13 residues. DNA for the CDR3: TGTGCCACCAGCCGGGACAGGGCGGGGGAGCAGTACTTC. Translation gives CATSRDRAGEQYF.